These T cell receptor beta chains were read from a single sample in a study of blood T cell repertoires in COVID-19. The protocol was immunoSEQ multiplex PCR, while the TCRdb copy is restricted to in-frame clones and leaves out a portion. Among a few hundred thousand clones listed, roughly nine tenths were seen once. Sequenced sample: peripheral blood. Source of these receptors: a middle-aged man who had recovered from COVID-19. CDR3s include the opening cysteine and the closing phenylalanine or tryptophan. The D gene is left open where the match is weak. Clone size is shown for a subset of rows, as once, few, many or a class of expanded clone.

.	TRBV7-9	.	TRBJ1-6	TGTGCCAGCAGCCGCGACAGGACCTTTTTCTCCCTCCACTTT	CASSRDRTFFSLHF
TRBD1	TRBV11-2	.	TRBJ1-2	TGTGCCAGCAGCTTAGCGACAGGGGGCTCTACGTTCTATGGCTACACCTTC	CASSLATGGSTFYGYTF
TRBD2	TRBV6-2/TRBV6-3	once	TRBJ2-2	TGTGCCAGCAGTTATGGGGGGGTCACCGGGGAGCTGTTTTTT	CASSYGGVTGELFF
.	TRBV7-9	.	TRBJ2-5	TGTGCCAGCAACGATTTGGGGCGGGACTTTCAAGAGACCCAGTACTTC	CASNDLGRDFQETQYF
TRBD1	TRBV5-1	.	TRBJ2-7	TGCGCCAGCAGCCACGTACAGGGACAGGGGACCTACGAGCAGTACTTC	CASSHVQGQGTYEQYF
.	TRBV7-3	.	TRBJ2-3	TGTGCCAGCAGCGGCGGGGCTAGCGGCACAGATACGCAGTATTTT	CASSGGASGTDTQYF
.	TRBV15	.	TRBJ2-5	TGTGCCACCAGCAGAGGACAGGACCAAGAGACCCAGTACTTC	CATSRGQDQETQYF
TRBD1	TRBV2	.	TRBJ1-5	TGTGCCAGCAGTGAAGCGCCTCCCGGAAGGGGGCGGAAGTTTAGCAATCAGCCCCAGCATTTT	CASSEAPPGRGRKFSNQPQHF
TRBD2	TRBV5-1	once	TRBJ2-2	TGCGCCAGCAGCCCATTGGGCACTAGCGGGACGAAAACCGGGGAGCTGTTTTTT	CASSPLGTSGTKTGELFF
.	TRBV19	.	TRBJ2-1	TGTGCCAGTAGTAGGACTTCTATTCAGTTCTTC	CASSRTSIQFF
.	TRBV7-6	.	TRBJ2-1	TGTGCCAGCAGTACACGATCGTTTACTGAGCAGTTCTTC	CASSTRSFTEQFF
.	TRBV19	.	TRBJ2-3	TGTGCCAGTAGTCCGGCCAGTCTAGCGTTTATGGGCACAGATACGCAGTATTTT	CASSPASLAFMGTDTQYF
.	TRBV9	.	TRBJ2-5	TGTGCCAGCAGCGTAGATCCGACAGGGTGGGGGGAAGAGACCCAGTACTTC	CASSVDPTGWGEETQYF
TRBD2	TRBV27	.	TRBJ2-1	TGTGCCAGCAGTTCCACCGGGACTAGCGCTTTCTTC	CASSSTGTSAFF
.	TRBV6-5	few	TRBJ1-4	TGTGCCAGCAGTTCCCCGAGGGCGTCTAATGAAAAACTGTTTTTT	CASSSPRASNEKLFF
.	TRBV7-3	.	TRBJ2-1	TGTGCCAGCAGCTTCAGAGATGGGCATGAGCAGTTCTTC	CASSFRDGHEQFF
.	TRBV28	.	TRBJ2-3	TGTGCCAGCAGTACCTACAGGGTGGGGGGCACAGATACGCAGTATTTT	CASSTYRVGGTDTQYF
.	TRBV13	.	TRBJ1-2	TGTGCCAGCAGCTTGTCAGAAGGGGGCTATGGCTACACCTTC	CASSLSEGGYGYTF
TRBD1	TRBV15	.	TRBJ2-1	TGTGCCACCAGCGTCGGGACAGGCTACAATGAGCAGTTCTTC	CATSVGTGYNEQFF
.	TRBV4-3	.	TRBJ2-1	TGCGCCAGCAGCCAAGAACAGGGAGGGTCCTACAATGAGCAGTTCTTC	CASSQEQGGSYNEQFF
.	TRBV5-6	.	TRBJ2-3	TGTGCCAGCAGCTTGGGTCATCAGGGGCTATTCACAGATACGCAGTATTTT	CASSLGHQGLFTDTQYF
TRBD1	TRBV7-9	.	TRBJ1-6	TGTGCCAGCAGCTCAGCCGGGACAGGGGGTAATAGGGATAATTCACCCCTCCACTTT	CASSSAGTGGNRDNSPLHF
.	TRBV19	few	TRBJ2-7	TGTGCCAGTAGTCCCGCCTACGAGCAGTACTTC	CASSPAYEQYF
.	TRBV4-3	.	TRBJ2-7	TGCGCCAGCAGCCAAGATGGTGCAGGGGTGGGAGAGCAGTACTTC	CASSQDGAGVGEQYF
.	TRBV4-2	.	TRBJ1-2	TGTGCCAGCAGCCAAGCGGGAGCTAACTATGGCTACACCTTC	CASSQAGANYGYTF
TRBD2	TRBV30	.	TRBJ2-7	TGTGCCTGGACTAGCGGGAGAGATCGCGAGCAGTACTTC	CAWTSGRDREQYF
.	TRBV7-9	.	TRBJ1-2	TGTGCCAGCAGCCCGGGGGGGGCCGATTTAGGTGGCTACACCTTC	CASSPGGADLGGYTF
TRBD2	TRBV12-5	few	TRBJ2-1	TGTGCTAGTGGTTTGACTAGCGGGAGTAGGAGTGAGCAGTTCTTC	CASGLTSGSRSEQFF
.	TRBV19	.	TRBJ2-6	TGTGCCAGCGAGGAGCGAACTGGGGCCAACGTCCTGACTTTC	CASEERTGANVLTF
TRBD1	TRBV27	.	TRBJ1-2	TGTGCCAGCAGTTTATCGTGGCAGGGGGCGCTTGGCTACACCTTC	CASSLSWQGALGYTF
.	TRBV9	.	TRBJ2-1	TGTGCCAGCAGCGTAGCGGAGGACCCCTACAATGAGCAGTTCTTC	CASSVAEDPYNEQFF
.	TRBV7-9	.	TRBJ1-2	TGTGCCAGCAGCATCCCGGGCGGGACTGGCTACACCTTC	CASSIPGGTGYTF
.	TRBV24-1	.	TRBJ1-4	TGTGCCACCAGTGACCCGGACGGACTAAATGAAAAACTGTTTTTT	CATSDPDGLNEKLFF
.	TRBV6-4	.	TRBJ1-1	TGTGCCAGCAGTCTAGGGGAGAACACTGAAGCTTTCTTT	CASSLGENTEAFF
.	TRBV19	once	TRBJ2-7	TGTGCCAGTAGAGGAGGAGGGACAGCCAAGTCCGAGCAGTACTTC	CASRGGGTAKSEQYF
TRBD2	TRBV7-9	once	TRBJ2-7	TGTGCCAGCAGCTCGCGGACTAGCGGAGGCTACGAGCAGTACTTC	CASSSRTSGGYEQYF
TRBD1	TRBV7-9	.	TRBJ1-1	TGTGCCAGCCTAGCCAGAGGGACAGGAGGCACTGAAGCTTTCTTT	CASLARGTGGTEAFF
TRBD1	TRBV18	.	TRBJ2-1	TGTGCCAGCTCACCACTACTCCAGGGGGCTATCTCCAATGAGCAGTTCTTC	CASSPLLQGAISNEQFF
TRBD1	TRBV6-2/TRBV6-3	.	TRBJ1-1	TGTGCCAGCAGTTATGGGGGACAGCTTGAAGCTTTCTTT	CASSYGGQLEAFF
TRBD2	TRBV7-6	.	TRBJ2-7	TGTGCCAGCAGCTTAGAAGCGGGAGGCCCCTACGAGCAGTACTTC	CASSLEAGGPYEQYF
TRBD2	TRBV6-6	.	TRBJ2-7	TGTGCCAGCAGTTACGTGAGCGGGACTGCCGAGCAGTACTTC	CASSYVSGTAEQYF
.	TRBV5-6	.	TRBJ1-2	TGTGCCAGCACGCTCGTAGCCAGCTATGGCTACACCTTC	CASTLVASYGYTF
TRBD2	TRBV6-5	.	TRBJ2-4	TGTGCCAGCGGAATGACTAGCGGGGGGCCAAACATTCAGTACTTC	CASGMTSGGPNIQYF
TRBD1	TRBV7-8	.	TRBJ1-1	TGTGCCAGCAGCATGGGACAGAGAGATAAGGGAGCTTTCTTT	CASSMGQRDKGAFF
.	TRBV7-2	.	TRBJ2-7	TGTGCCAGCAGCTTACAAGGGGCAGGGTATGGGAAGTACTTC	CASSLQGAGYGKYF
.	TRBV29-1	.	TRBJ1-1	TGCAGCGTGGCGGGACTGGCGAACACTGAAGCTTTCTTT	CSVAGLANTEAFF
.	TRBV5-6	once	TRBJ2-2	TGTGCCAGCAGCTACAGTAACATGAACACCGGGGAGCTGTTTTTT	CASSYSNMNTGELFF
.	TRBV6-4	few	TRBJ2-1	TGTGCCAGCAGTAGCGGACAGTACAATGAGCAGTTCTTC	CASSSGQYNEQFF
.	TRBV6-6	.	TRBJ2-2	TGTGCCAGCAGTCCTCCAGGGAACACCGGGGAGCTGTTTTTT	CASSPPGNTGELFF
TRBD2	TRBV5-1	.	TRBJ2-5	TGCGCCAGCAGCCAGACTAGCGGCCGCACGGGAGAGACCCAGTACTTC	CASSQTSGRTGETQYF
.	TRBV6-6	.	TRBJ1-4	TGTGCCAGCCGCCCCAGGGAGGGAGAAAAACTGTTTTTT	CASRPREGEKLFF
TRBD2	TRBV5-6	few	TRBJ2-3	TGTGCCAGCACCGAAGGTGGGCGAGCGGGAATAGGGACGCAGTATTTT	CASTEGGRAGIGTQYF
.	TRBV7-8	.	TRBJ2-1	TGTGCCAGCAGCTCCCTAGGTCATGAGCAGTTCTTC	CASSSLGHEQFF
TRBD1	TRBV30	.	TRBJ2-2	TGTGCCTGGAGTCGACAGGGAGAGAGGAACACCGGGGAGCTGTTTTTT	CAWSRQGERNTGELFF
TRBD1	TRBV19	.	TRBJ2-1	TGTGCCAGCGGGCGAGGGAGTACAGGGGGCTTACCCTTGCAGAAGCAGTTCTTC	CASGRGSTGGLPLQKQFF
TRBD1	TRBV29-1	.	TRBJ1-5	TGCAGCGTCCCGGACAGGGCAGGCGCTCAGCCCCAGCATTTT	CSVPDRAGAQPQHF
.	TRBV29-1	.	TRBJ2-7	TGCAGCGTTGGACAGAGTGCCTACGAGCAGTACTTC	CSVGQSAYEQYF